A single sample is the source of the 20 T cell receptor beta chains below, sequenced in a study of blood T cells in healthy people across ages (dated by TCRdb to between 2015 and 2016). Libraries were built with 5' RACE. The reads were generated on an Illumina HiSeq 2500. A second PCR of roughly 7 to 11 cycles was performed with a sample-barcoded 5' primer and a J-beta primer mix. TCRdb trimmed the raw reads at Q25, called clones with MiXCR and kept productive beta chains. A single entry per CDR3 protein holds the most common genes and DNA from its merged rows. In this sample the table shows 700,000 to 900,000 distinct CDR3 sequences, roughly 26% of which occur a single time. The ten largest clonotypes hold around 3% of the sample. This sample was shared with a second study, whose subject was T cells of mothers and their children.

The sequencing input was blood. The receptor set was obtained from a boy aged 5-17 years in good health.

This clonotype was found a few times. The DNA for the CDR3 is TGCAGTGCTAGCCCTAGCGGGGGGGCTACCGTCAATGAGCAGTTCTTC. This codes for CSASPSGGATVNEQFF. J is TRBJ2-1 and V is TRBV20-1, with 12 bases identical to TRBD2. CDR3 length: 16 residues. V shed 3 bases, J shed 6 bases, and the junction held 9 bases outside the gene matches. Germline lookup yields CDR1 DFQATT and CDR2 SNEGSKA (reference sequence).

In nucleotides, the CDR3 is TGTGCCAGCAGCCACATGACAGGGGGGAGCTATGGCTACACCTTC. Its translation is CASSHMTGGSYGYTF. This chain uses TRBV4-2 with TRBJ1-2; the match to TRBD1 covers 9 bases. V lost 3 bases, J lost 4 bases, and 6 bases stayed unmatched. In germline, CDR1 is LGHNA, CDR2 YNFKEQ. The CDR3 has 15 amino acids.

Only a few counts were recorded for this clonotype. V and J are TRBV28 and TRBJ2-7, with a possible D match to TRBD1 (5 bases). Germline loops: CDR1 MDHEN, CDR2 SYDVKM. Trimming stripped 2 bases from V and 5 bases from J, with 10 bases between. This CDR3 is 13 amino acids long. The CDR3 spells CASSLLLRDEQYF. The CDR3 DNA is TGTGCCAGCAGTTTACTTCTCAGGGACGAGCAGTACTTC.

This chain connects TRBV9 to TRBJ2-5; 7 bases match TRBD1. This CDR3 has 15 amino acids. The germline CDR1 and CDR2 sequences are SGDLS and YYNGEE. J was trimmed by 1 base and V by 0 bases; bases with no gene match: 3. The CDR3 loop is CASSVGGTAQETQYF. The DNA for the CDR3 is TGTGCCAGCAGCGTAGGAGGGACAGCCCAAGAGACCCAGTACTTC. The variable domain in full, completed from reference TRBV9 and TRBJ2-5, reads DSGVTQTPKHLITATGQRVTLRCSPRSGDLSVYWYQQSLDQGLQFLIQYYNGEERAKGNILERFSAQQFPDLHSELNLSSLELGDSALYFCASSVGGTAQETQYFGPGTRLLVL.

This clonotype came up a few times. The gene calls are TRBV29-1 and TRBJ2-1; 8 nucleotides line up with TRBD1. The CDR3 consists of 14 residues. Germline V gene data show CDR1 as SQVTM and CDR2 as ANQGSEA. After removal of 7 bases from V and 7 bases from J, the junction contained 12 bases not matched to a gene. The CDR3 is CSGADRDGRNEQFF. The CDR3 DNA reads as TGCAGCGGCGCGGACAGGGACGGTAGGAATGAGCAGTTCTTC.

This clonotype has only a few counts. V gene TRBV9 combines with J gene TRBJ2-5, with D possibly TRBD2 on 5 matching bases. The better agreement between TRBJ2-1 and the DNA end casts doubt on the J call. Germline loops: CDR1 SGDLS, CDR2 YYNGEE. The length of the CDR3 is 15 residues. The CDR3 nucleotides read TGTGCCAGCAGCGTAGCTTCGGGAACCTACAATGAGCAGTTCTTC. It yields the protein CASSVASGTYNEQFF.

This sequence joins TRBV30 and TRBJ2-7; TRBD1 is a possible D gene (6 bases). CDR1 is GTSNPN and CDR2 is SVGIG in the germline V gene (reference sequence). The CDR3 is 13 amino acids. Between the trimmed V and J ends, which lost 2 bases and 2 bases, there was a span of 10 bases. CDR3: CAWSLGQTYEQYF. CDR3 bases: TGTGCCTGGAGTTTGGGACAAACCTACGAGCAGTACTTC.

This clonotype was detected a few times. The chain has TRBV27 and TRBJ2-1, with D possibly matching TRBD2 (5 bases). The V gene's germline CDR1 is MNHEY and CDR2 SMNVEV (reference sequence). V was clipped by 4 bases and J by 4 bases, with 11 bases between them. CDR3 length equals 14 residues. The CDR3 coding sequence is TGTGCCAGCAGTTATGAGAGGGAATACAATGAGCAGTTCTTC. It translates to CASSYEREYNEQFF.

The CDR3 region has the DNA TGTGCCACCAGTGTTACAGGGGACCGCTACGAGCAGTACTTC. Its translation is CATSVTGDRYEQYF. The genes are TRBV24-1 and TRBJ2-1, with TRBD1 matching over 7 bases. The DNA matches TRBJ2-7 better at its end, which makes the J call doubtful. There are 14 residues in the CDR3. CDR1 is KGHDR and CDR2 is SFDVKD in the germline V gene.

This clonotype was counted only a few times. The rearrangement joins TRBV27 to TRBJ2-5; unclear D gene. The CDR3 is made up of 13 amino acids. The V gene's germline CDR1 is MNHEY and CDR2 SMNVEV (reference sequence). The V end lost 3 bases, the J end lost 5 bases, and 10 bases lay between the germline ends. The CDR3 DNA is TGTGCCAGCAGTTTCTCTCGATTCGAGACCCAGTACTTC. Protein sequence: CASSFSRFETQYF.

This chain uses TRBV29-1 with TRBJ2-5; 9 bases fit TRBD2. The length of the CDR3 is 14 residues. V shed 6 bases and J 1 base; nucleotides not matched to a gene: 6. CDR1 and CDR2 (germline): SQVTM, ANQGSEA. CDR3 in DNA: TGCAGCGTGGGGCGGGGGGGGATCCAAGAGACCCAGTACTTC. Translating gives CSVGRGGIQETQYF.

This clonotype showed up just a few times. V is TRBV30 and J is TRBJ2-5; D uncertain. CDR1 GTSNPN and CDR2 SVGIG come from the germline V gene (reference sequence). This CDR3 has 13 residues. Trimming removed 1 base at V and 2 bases at J, with 8 bases between. CDR3 sequence reads: CAWSAMGQETQYF. In nucleotides, the CDR3 is TGTGCCTGGAGTGCTATGGGGCAAGAGACCCAGTACTTC.

This chain joins TRBV30 and TRBJ2-5, with D perhaps TRBD1 or TRBD2 (6 bases each). CDR1 GTSNPN and CDR2 SVGIG come from the germline V gene (reference sequence). The length of the CDR3 is 14 residues. Trimming took 2 bases from V and 3 from J, leaving 13 bases between them. CDR3 amino acids: CAWSYVGGKETQYF. The CDR3 DNA reads as TGTGCCTGGAGTTATGTAGGGGGGAAAGAGACCCAGTACTTC.

This clonotype came up a few times. The J gene is TRBJ2-3, the V gene TRBV11-2; no firm D call. CDR1 is SGHAT, CDR2 FQNNGV, per germline. The CDR3 extends over 15 amino acids. The V and J ends lost 0 bases and 5 bases respectively, with 12 bases between them. CDR3 in DNA: TGTGCCAGCAGCTTAGAGGTCTACCCGGGAGATACGCAGTATTTT. It yields the protein CASSLEVYPGDTQYF.

The chain is built from TRBV28 and TRBJ2-3, with 7 nucleotides matching TRBD1. CDR3 length: 16 residues. Trimming at V came to 4 bases and at J to 0 bases, leaving 7 bases not matched to a gene. CDR1 and CDR2 (germline): MDHEN, SYDVKM. The CDR3 here is CASSSIQGFSTDTQYF. CDR3 DNA sequence: TGTGCCAGCAGTTCCATACAGGGGTTTAGCACAGATACGCAGTATTTT.

The V call is TRBV6-5, the J call TRBJ2-1; perhaps TRBD1 as D (5 bases). The end of the DNA is better explained by TRBJ2-5, so the J call may be wrong. The CDR3 runs to 13 residues. Germline V gene lookup returns CDR1 MNHEY and CDR2 SVGAGI. The CDR3 DNA follows: TGTGCCAGCAGACCCCTGGGGCGGGAGACCCAGTACTTC. This codes for CASRPLGRETQYF.

This clonotype came up many times. A junction boundary mismatches the germline segment, possibly from a read error. This chain uses TRBV6-2 or TRBV6-3 with TRBJ2-5, with TRBD2 matching over 8 bases. Near its end, the DNA agrees better with TRBJ2-7, so the J call may be wrong. The CDR3 extends over 13 amino acids. CDR1 MNHEY and CDR2 SVGEGT come from the germline V gene. The chain's CDR3 is CASSYGGVYEQYF. The CDR3 DNA is TGCGCCAGCAGCTACGGGGGGGTCTACGAGCAGTACTTC.

The chain links TRBV14 to TRBJ1-4, with 11 bases aligning to TRBD1. The CDR3 contains 20 residues. Trimming cost V 1 base and J 6 bases; bases outside gene matches: 16. Germline-derived CDR1 and CDR2 are SGHDN and FVKESK. The CDR3 sequence: CASSQGRFGTGGRLDEKLFF. In DNA, the CDR3 is TGTGCCAGCAGCCAAGGAAGGTTCGGGACAGGGGGTCGATTGGATGAAAAACTGTTTTTT.

This clonotype has just a few counts. The chain is built from TRBV7-8 and TRBJ2-7, with D perhaps TRBD1 (6 bases). The V end was cut by 6 bases, the J end by 0 bases, with 15 bases between. Germline CDR1 is SGHVS and CDR2 is FQNEAQ. The CDR3 covers 15 residues. The CDR3 here is CASRYDRSPSYEQYF. The DNA for the CDR3 is TGTGCCAGCAGATATGACAGGAGCCCCTCCTACGAGCAGTACTTC.

This clonotype occurred a few times. The rearrangement joins TRBV5-1 to TRBJ2-2; D may be TRBD1 (7 bases). CDR3 length: 16 amino acids. V was clipped by 2 bases and J by 4 bases, with 15 bases between them. In germline, CDR1 is SGHRS, CDR2 YFSETQ. DNA for the CDR3: TGCGCCAGCAGCTTCCTACTGCAGGGGGGCACCGGGGAGCTGTTTTTT. It yields the protein CASSFLLQGGTGELFF.